Shown below are 9 T cell receptor beta chains from a single sample sequenced in a study of molecular identifiers for immune sequencing clone quantification. Each CDR3 protein is one row after TCRdb ran MiXCR on the PCR reads. The sample has over 85,000 distinct CDR3 sequences, roughly 21% seen once. Sequencing used naive CD8+ T cells from blood, with Jurkat cell RNA spiked in. Subset of the sample: FACS-sorted CD8+CD4-CCR7+CD45RA+ naive T cells. The origin of the receptors is a human donor in good health. Some libraries in this study had Jurkat cell RNA spiked in.

This sequence joins TRBV15 and TRBJ1-5; D gene uncertain. V gave up 0 bases and J gave up 12 bases, with 9 bases separating them. The CDR3 covers 12 residues. Germline assignment: CDR1 LNHNV and CDR2 YYDKDF (reference sequence). CDR3: CATSRDLADQHF. In nucleotides, the CDR3 is TGTGCCACCAGCAGAGATCTTGCGGACCAGCATTTT.

The rearrangement joins TRBV20-1 to TRBJ1-1; no clear D. The CDR3 has 12 residues. V lost 2 bases to trimming and J lost 2 bases, with 6 bases between them. In germline, CDR1 is DFQATT, CDR2 SNEGSKA (reference sequence). CDR3 residues: CSARKFNTEAFF. DNA for the CDR3: TGCAGTGCTAGAAAATTCAACACTGAAGCTTTCTTT.

The sample holds many counts of this clonotype. The V call is TRBV4-3, the J call TRBJ1-2, with D uncertain. The CDR3 consists of 15 residues. V was pared by 4 bases and J by 3 bases, with 15 bases between. The germline gives CDR1 LGHNA, CDR2 YSLEER. This CDR3 is CASSPAGRYYYGYTF. As DNA, the CDR3 is TGCGCCAGCAGCCCGGCCGGGAGATACTACTATGGCTACACCTTC.

This clonotype was observed a few times. The CDR3 loop is CASSRTVVTEAFF. The CDR3 nucleotides are TGTGCCAGTAGTCGAACAGTCGTTACTGAAGCTTTCTTT. The rearrangement links TRBV19 to TRBJ1-1; no firm D call. Germline assignment: CDR1 LNHDA and CDR2 SQIVND (reference sequence). The germline V and J ends were trimmed by 5 bases and 5 bases, with 12 bases remaining between them. The CDR3 length is 13 residues.

This clonotype has at least ten counts. This chain connects TRBV7-9 to TRBJ2-2; no reliable D call. Germline CDR1 reads SEHNR; CDR2 reads FQNEAQ (reference sequence). CDR3 length: 13 residues. Trimming removed 7 bases from V and 2 bases from J, with 8 bases in between. CDR3 protein: CASIPDNTGELFF. The DNA of the CDR3 is TGTGCCAGCATCCCGGACAACACCGGGGAGCTGTTTTTT.

This clonotype has just a few counts. The V and J genes are TRBV30 and TRBJ2-7; no definite D call. The V end was cut by 1 base, the J end by 6 bases, with 7 bases between. Germline V CDR1 and CDR2: GTSNPN, SVGIG (reference sequence). This CDR3 spans 11 amino acids. CDR3 region: CAWSEGSEQYF. The DNA of the CDR3 is TGTGCCTGGAGTGAGGGCTCCGAGCAGTACTTC.

This clonotype has a count of ten or more. The chain is built from TRBV7-2 and TRBJ2-7, with unresolved D. V was shortened by 3 bases and J by 3 bases, with 9 bases between the two germline ends. The germline gives CDR1 SGHTA, CDR2 FQGNSA. The CDR3 runs to 13 residues. CDR3: CASSLSQRYEQYF. The CDR3 DNA is TGTGCCAGCAGCTTGTCGCAGCGCTACGAGCAGTACTTC.

This clonotype has a handful of counts. The chain recombines TRBV29-1 with TRBJ2-7; D not certain. The germline V gene has CDR1 SQVTM and CDR2 ANQGSEA. Trimming shortened V by 3 bases and J by 7 bases, and 13 bases separated the two germline ends. The CDR3 extends over 12 amino acids. The DNA of the CDR3 is TGCAGCGTTGATGGTGGGTACGATGAGCAGTACTTC. Protein product: CSVDGGYDEQYF.

This clonotype was seen at least ten times. This chain links TRBV27 with TRBJ2-7; no definite D call. The V gene lost 5 bases and the J gene lost 2 bases, with 13 bases spanning the gap. This CDR3 comprises 14 residues. The germline V gene encodes CDR1 MNHEY and CDR2 SMNVEV (reference sequence). The CDR3 DNA follows: TGTGCCAGCAGTCCCTGGACGGCAGCCTACGAGCAGTACTTC. It is translated as CASSPWTAAYEQYF.